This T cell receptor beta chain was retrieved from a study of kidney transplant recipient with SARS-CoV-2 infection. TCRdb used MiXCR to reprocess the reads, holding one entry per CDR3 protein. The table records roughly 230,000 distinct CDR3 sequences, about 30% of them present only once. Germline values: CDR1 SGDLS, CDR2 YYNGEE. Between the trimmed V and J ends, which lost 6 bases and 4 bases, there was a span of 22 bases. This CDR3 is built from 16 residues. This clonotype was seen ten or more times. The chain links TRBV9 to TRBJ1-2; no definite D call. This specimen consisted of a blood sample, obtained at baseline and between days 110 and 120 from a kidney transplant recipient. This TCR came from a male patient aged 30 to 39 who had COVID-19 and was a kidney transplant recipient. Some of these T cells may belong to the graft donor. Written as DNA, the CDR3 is TGTGCCAGCACATGGGCGTACTCAAGAAAGACCTATGGCTACACCTTC. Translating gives CASTWAYSRKTYGYTF.